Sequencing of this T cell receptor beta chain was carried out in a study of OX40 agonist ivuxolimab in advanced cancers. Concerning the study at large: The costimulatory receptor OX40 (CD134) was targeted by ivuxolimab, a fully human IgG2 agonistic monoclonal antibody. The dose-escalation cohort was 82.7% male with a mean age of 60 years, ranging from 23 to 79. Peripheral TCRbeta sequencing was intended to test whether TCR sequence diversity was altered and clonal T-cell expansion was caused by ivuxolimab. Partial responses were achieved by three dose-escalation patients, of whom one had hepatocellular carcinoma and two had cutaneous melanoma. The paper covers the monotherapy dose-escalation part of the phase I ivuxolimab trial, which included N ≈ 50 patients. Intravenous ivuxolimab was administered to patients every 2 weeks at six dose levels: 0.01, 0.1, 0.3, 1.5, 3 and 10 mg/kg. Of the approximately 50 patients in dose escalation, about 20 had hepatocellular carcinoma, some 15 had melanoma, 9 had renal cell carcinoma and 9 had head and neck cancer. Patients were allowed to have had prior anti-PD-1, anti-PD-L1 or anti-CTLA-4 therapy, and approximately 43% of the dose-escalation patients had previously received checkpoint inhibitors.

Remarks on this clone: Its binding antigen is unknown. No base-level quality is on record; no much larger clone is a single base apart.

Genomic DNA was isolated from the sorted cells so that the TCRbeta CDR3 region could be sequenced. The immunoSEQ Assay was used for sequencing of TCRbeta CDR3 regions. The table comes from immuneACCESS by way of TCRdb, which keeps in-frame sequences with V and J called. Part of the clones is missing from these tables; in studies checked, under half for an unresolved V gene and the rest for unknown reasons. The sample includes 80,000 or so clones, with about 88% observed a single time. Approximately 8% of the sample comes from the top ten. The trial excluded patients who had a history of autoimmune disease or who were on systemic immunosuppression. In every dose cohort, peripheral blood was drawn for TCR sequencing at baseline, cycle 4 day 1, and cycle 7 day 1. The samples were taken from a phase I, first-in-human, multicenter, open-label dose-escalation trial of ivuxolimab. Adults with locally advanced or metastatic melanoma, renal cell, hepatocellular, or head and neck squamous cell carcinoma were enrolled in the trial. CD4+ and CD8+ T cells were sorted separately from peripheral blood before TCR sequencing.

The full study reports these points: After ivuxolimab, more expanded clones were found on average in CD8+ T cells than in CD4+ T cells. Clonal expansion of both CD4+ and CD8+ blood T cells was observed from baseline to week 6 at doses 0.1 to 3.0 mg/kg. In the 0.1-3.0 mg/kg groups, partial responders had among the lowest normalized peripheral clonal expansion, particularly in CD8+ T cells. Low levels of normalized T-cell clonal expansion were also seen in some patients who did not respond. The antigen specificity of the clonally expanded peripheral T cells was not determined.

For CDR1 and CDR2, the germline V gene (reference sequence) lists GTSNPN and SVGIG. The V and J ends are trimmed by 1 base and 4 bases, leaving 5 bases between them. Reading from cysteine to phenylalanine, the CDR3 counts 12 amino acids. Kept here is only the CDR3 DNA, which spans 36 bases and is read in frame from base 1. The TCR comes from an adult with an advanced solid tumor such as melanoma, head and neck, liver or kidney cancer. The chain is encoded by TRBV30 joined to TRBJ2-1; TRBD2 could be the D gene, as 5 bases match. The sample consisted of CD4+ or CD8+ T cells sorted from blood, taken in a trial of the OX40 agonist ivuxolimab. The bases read TGTGCCTGGAGTGGGAGGTACAATGAGCAGTTCTTC. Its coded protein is CAWSGRYNEQFF.